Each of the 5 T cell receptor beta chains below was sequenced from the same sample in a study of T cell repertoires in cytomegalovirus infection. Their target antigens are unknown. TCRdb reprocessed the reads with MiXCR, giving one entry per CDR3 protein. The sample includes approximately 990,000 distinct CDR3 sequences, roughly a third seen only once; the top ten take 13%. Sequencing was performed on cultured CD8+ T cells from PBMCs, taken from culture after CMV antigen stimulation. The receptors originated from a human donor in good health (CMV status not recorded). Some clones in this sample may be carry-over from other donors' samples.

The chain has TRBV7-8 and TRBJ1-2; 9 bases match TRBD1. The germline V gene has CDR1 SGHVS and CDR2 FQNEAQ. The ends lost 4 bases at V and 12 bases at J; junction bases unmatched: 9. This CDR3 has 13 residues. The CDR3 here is CASSSGDRDYNTF. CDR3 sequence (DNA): TGTGCCAGCAGCTCAGGGGACAGGGATTATAACACCTTC.

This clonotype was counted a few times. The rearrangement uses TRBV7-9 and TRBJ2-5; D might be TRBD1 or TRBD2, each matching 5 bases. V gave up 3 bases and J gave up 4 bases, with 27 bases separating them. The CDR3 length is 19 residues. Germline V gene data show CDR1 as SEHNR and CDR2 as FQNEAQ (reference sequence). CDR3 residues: CASSFPFQGLNGDGETQYF. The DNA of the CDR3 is TGTGCCAGCAGCTTCCCGTTCCAGGGATTAAATGGGGACGGAGAGACCCAGTACTTC.

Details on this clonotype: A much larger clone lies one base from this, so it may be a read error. The CDR3 bases are TGTGCCAGCAGTTCGGAGACTCCTGACATTCAGTACTTC. Translating it yields CASSSETPDIQYF. The chain has TRBV12-3 or TRBV12-4 and TRBJ2-4; D ambiguous. CDR3 length: 13 amino acids. With 4 bases removed from V and 8 bases from J, the gap between germline ends came to 12 bases.

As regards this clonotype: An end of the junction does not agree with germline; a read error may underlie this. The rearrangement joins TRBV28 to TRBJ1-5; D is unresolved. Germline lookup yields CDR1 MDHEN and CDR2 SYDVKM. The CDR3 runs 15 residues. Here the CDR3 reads CANSLSGGGNQPQHF. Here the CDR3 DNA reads TGTGCCAACAGTTTATCTGGCGGAGGCAATCAGCCCCAGCATTTT.

CDR3 region: CASSEALLALNTGELFF. CDR3 nucleotide sequence: TGTGCCAGCAGTGAAGCGCTTCTAGCTTTGAACACCGGGGAGCTGTTTTTT. The gene calls are TRBV2 and TRBJ2-2, with D perhaps matching TRBD2 (5 bases). Per the germline V gene, CDR1 is SNHLY and CDR2 is FYNNEI. The CDR3 runs 17 residues. Trimming left V 0 bases short and J 1 base short, with 12 bases between.